This is a list of T cell receptor beta chains from one sample in a study of Graves' ophthalmopathy and Graves' hyperthyroidism. TCRdb passed the multiplex PCR reads through MiXCR, listing each CDR3 protein once. The sample shows about 370,000 distinct CDR3 sequences, about 18% of them seen only once. The specimen sequenced was peripheral blood. These receptors were collected from a woman aged 18-29 years with Graves' ophthalmopathy. Both conserved end residues are part of each CDR3. Each record gives: J gene, D gene, clone size, V gene, CDR3 DNA, CDR3 protein. The D gene is left open where the match is weak. Clone size is not always given. Where it is, it says once, few, many or a class for expanded clones.

>TRBJ2-4|NA|few|TRBV4-3
TGCGCCAGCAGCCAAGATTGGCCAGGAATGATCCAGTACTTC
CASSQDWPGMIQYF
>TRBJ1-5|NA|many|TRBV20-1
TGCAGTGCCTTAGGGGGTAGCAATCAGCCCCAGCATTTT
CSALGGSNQPQHF
>TRBJ1-2|NA|NA|TRBV28
TGTGCCAGCAGTCTAACAGGTCTAGCTAACTATGGCTACACCTTC
CASSLTGLANYGYTF
>TRBJ1-2|TRBD1|many|TRBV28
TGTGCCAGCAGGTCCCGGGACAGGGACGGCAACTATGGCTACACCTTC
CASRSRDRDGNYGYTF
>TRBJ2-7|NA|NA|TRBV29-1
TGCAGCACCCGGGCGGGTCCCTACGAGCAGTACTTC
CSTRAGPYEQYF
>TRBJ1-6|NA|NA|TRBV19
TGTGCCAGTAAGACTCTGGACCGTGATAATTCACCCCTCCACTTT
CASKTLDRDNSPLHF
>TRBJ1-5|TRBD1|many|TRBV30
TGTGCCTGGAGTGCGACAGGGGTGGGTCAGCCCCAGCATTTT
CAWSATGVGQPQHF
>TRBJ1-1|NA|NA|TRBV7-8
TGTGCCAGCAGCTTAGTCTCAGCCAACACTGAAGCTTTCTTT
CASSLVSANTEAFF
>TRBJ1-2|NA|many|TRBV6-2/TRBV6-3
TGTGCCAGCAGTTACTCGAGAGGGGATCGCGGCTACACCTTC
CASSYSRGDRGYTF
>TRBJ2-2|NA|few|TRBV5-6
TGTGCCAGCAGCTCCGGGATGAACACCGGGGAGCTGTTTTTT
CASSSGMNTGELFF
>TRBJ2-5|NA|NA|TRBV5-1
TGCGCCAGCAGCTTGGGCTACAGGGTTCAAGAGACCCAGTACTTC
CASSLGYRVQETQYF
>TRBJ1-6|TRBD1|many|TRBV5-1
TGCGCCAGCAGCCCCCACCGGACAGGGGGTAATTCACCCCTCCACTTT
CASSPHRTGGNSPLHF
>TRBJ1-6|TRBD1|many|TRBV29-1
TGCAGCGTTGATACAGGGGTAAAAGGTTCACCCCTCCACTTT
CSVDTGVKGSPLHF